This T cell receptor beta chain was recovered during a study of cytomegalovirus exposure and HLA in healthy donors. Study-level results: Several top significant clusters appeared, in a later analysis, to be linked to common viral pathogens. Previously analyzed data showed that most TCR beta V segments were productive at a frequency of about 90% or about 30%. Later analysis indicated greater clonal expansion among HLA-associated TCR beta chains than among equally common other chains. Analyses of presence and absence presupposed an approximately uniform sequencing depth across donors.

A remark on this clone: What it binds is unknown.

Trimming removed 4 bases from V and 0 bases from J, with 11 bases in between. CDR1 SGHRS and CDR2 YFSETQ come from the germline V gene. The CDR3 spans 14 residues. Primers for the PCR totalled 60 Vbeta and 13 Jbeta. Profiled with immunoSEQ multiplex PCR; TCRdb holds only in-frame clones, not every one. The table shows 120,000 or so clones, with roughly two thirds occurring only once. The sequence was collected from a man in his thirties or forties in good health and CMV-seropositive. This chain links TRBV5-1 with TRBJ2-7, with TRBD1 as a possible D gene (7 bases). Sequenced material: PBMCs. For the CDR3, the DNA is TGCGCCAGCAGCCCAGGGGGGAGCTCCTACGAGCAGTACTTC. Translated, it gives CASSPGGSSYEQYF.